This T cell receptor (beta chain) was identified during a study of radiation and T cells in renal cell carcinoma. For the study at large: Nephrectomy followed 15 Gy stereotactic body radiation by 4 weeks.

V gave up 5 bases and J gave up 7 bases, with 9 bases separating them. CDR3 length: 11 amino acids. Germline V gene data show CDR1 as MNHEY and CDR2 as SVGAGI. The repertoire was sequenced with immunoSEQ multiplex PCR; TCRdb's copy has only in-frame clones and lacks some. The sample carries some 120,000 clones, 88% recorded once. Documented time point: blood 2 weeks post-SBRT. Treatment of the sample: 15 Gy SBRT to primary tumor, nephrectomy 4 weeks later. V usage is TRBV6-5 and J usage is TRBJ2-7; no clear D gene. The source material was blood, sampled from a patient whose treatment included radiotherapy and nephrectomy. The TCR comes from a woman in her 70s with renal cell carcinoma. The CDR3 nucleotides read TGTGCCAGCAGTCCCGGTTGGGAGCAGTACTTC. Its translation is CASSPGWEQYF.